A single sample is the source of the 31 T cell receptor beta chains below, sequenced in a study of cytomegalovirus exposure and HLA in healthy donors. The primer mix had 60 Vbeta and 13 Jbeta primers. Sequenced by immunoSEQ multiplex PCR; TCRdb stores in-frame clones only, minus some. The profile shows 150,000 to 200,000 clones, around 77% of them singletons. The sequenced material came from PBMCs. The receptors come from a man in his sixties in good health and CMV-seronegative.

V is TRBV5-1 and J is TRBJ2-5, with 13 bases lining up with TRBD2. Germline V gives CDR1 SGHRS, CDR2 YFSETQ. CDR3 length: 16 amino acids. The V and J ends lost 0 bases and 5 bases, in that order; junction bases with no gene match: 4. CDR3 nucleotide sequence: TGCGCCAGCAGCTTGGAGGGACTAGCGGGAAGGGAGACCCAGTACTTC. Residues: CASSLEGLAGRETQYF.

The chain carries TRBV19 and TRBJ1-3, with 9 bases matching TRBD1. Losses at the gene ends were 5 bases for V and 4 bases for J; bases not matched to a gene: 12. The germline V gene encodes CDR1 LNHDA and CDR2 SQIVND (reference sequence). The CDR3 runs 17 residues. The CDR3 region has the DNA TGTGCCAGTAGTTCACCCTGGGGACAGGGCGGAGGAAACACCATATATTTT. Translating it yields CASSSPWGQGGGNTIYF.

The chain couples TRBV7-6 to TRBJ2-2; TRBD1 matches at 8 bases. Trimming took 2 bases from V and 5 from J; bases not matched to a gene: 13. The V gene's germline CDR1 is SGHVS and CDR2 FNYEAQ. The length of the CDR3 is 18 residues. CDR3 region: CASSLKPPDRVVTGELFF. CDR3 DNA: TGTGCCAGCAGCTTAAAACCCCCGGACAGGGTCGTGACCGGGGAGCTGTTTTTT.

The chain couples TRBV5-1 to TRBJ2-7, with TRBD2 matching 11 bases. CDR3 size: 15 residues. Unmatched junction bases numbered 7, after V lost 6 bases and J lost 2 bases. Germline loops: CDR1 SGHRS, CDR2 YFSETQ. CDR3 DNA sequence: TGCGCCAGCATAGAACTAGCGGGAGCCCCCTACGAGCAGTACTTC. This translates into CASIELAGAPYEQYF.

The chain is built from TRBV5-4 and TRBJ1-2; D unresolved. This CDR3 is built from 14 residues. Looked up from germline, CDR1 is SGHNT and CDR2 is YYREEE (reference sequence). V dropped 0 bases and J dropped 4 bases, with 10 bases sitting between them. The CDR3 coding sequence is TGTGCCAGCAGCTTGGCCCCCGAACTCTATGGCTACACCTTC. This translates into CASSLAPELYGYTF.

The chain employs TRBV6-5 and TRBJ1-6; the D is unclear. The germline gives CDR1 MNHEY, CDR2 SVGAGI. This CDR3 contains 15 residues. Trimming cost V 6 bases and J 7 bases, with 16 bases left between them. The CDR3 reads CASSSRPGPNSPLHF. The DNA of the CDR3 is TGTGCCAGCAGCTCGCGTCCGGGTCCCAATTCACCCCTCCACTTT.

V gene TRBV18 combines with J gene TRBJ2-7; D is unresolved. Trimming cost V 6 bases and J 7 bases, with 16 bases left between them. Germline V gene lookup returns CDR1 KGHSH and CDR2 LQKENI. This CDR3 comprises 13 residues. CDR3 nucleotides: TGTGCCAGCTCCTATGCCGGTTCCTCGGAGCAGTACTTC. Translating it yields CASSYAGSSEQYF.

Only a few counts were recorded for this clone. This chain connects TRBV6-1 to TRBJ2-7, with D possibly matching TRBD1 (7 bases). This CDR3 is built from 15 residues. Germline CDR1 reads MNHNS; CDR2 reads SASEGT. V was trimmed by 1 base and J by 3 bases, leaving 13 bases between them. The CDR3 nucleotides are TGTGCCAGCAGTGAAGGCGGGACAGCTATCTACGAGCAGTACTTC. Translated: CASSEGGTAIYEQYF.

The chain recombines TRBV29-1 with TRBJ1-6; tentatively, D is TRBD1 (6 bases). The CDR3 extends over 14 amino acids. Trimming took 6 bases from V and 7 from J, leaving 16 bases between them. Germline CDR1 and CDR2: SQVTM and ANQGSEA. As DNA, the CDR3 is TGCAGCGTGGGACACGGCGATGGCAATTCACCCCTCCACTTT. This sequence encodes CSVGHGDGNSPLHF.

The chain employs TRBV30 and TRBJ2-3, with 11 bases matching TRBD2. CDR1 is GTSNPN, CDR2 SVGIG, per germline (reference sequence). This CDR3 has 15 residues. J was trimmed by 5 bases and V by 2 bases; bases with no gene match: 6. The CDR3: CAWSLGLAGGDTQYF. The CDR3 DNA is TGTGCCTGGAGTCTAGGACTAGCGGGCGGAGATACGCAGTATTTT.

This chain connects TRBV9 to TRBJ1-5; 8 bases match TRBD1. The CDR3 is made up of 15 amino acids. Trimming removed 0 bases from V and 9 bases from J; junction bases left unmatched: 8. Germline values: CDR1 SGDLS, CDR2 YYNGEE. CDR3 sequence reads: CASSVDPDRVGPQHF. DNA for the CDR3: TGTGCCAGCAGCGTAGACCCGGACAGGGTAGGGCCCCAGCATTTT.

V gene TRBV9 combines with J gene TRBJ2-3; D is perhaps TRBD2 (6 bases). V was pared by 5 bases and J by 0 bases, with 10 bases between. Germline V gene sequence: CDR1 SGDLS, CDR2 YYNGEE. The CDR3 loop spans 14 amino acids. The CDR3 nucleotides are TGTGCCAGCAGTAGGACTATTAGCACAGATACGCAGTATTTT. It encodes CASSRTISTDTQYF.

The rearrangement joins TRBV5-8 to TRBJ2-1; 7 nucleotides match TRBD1. V trimming: 1 base; J trimming: 1 base; junction bases outside the gene matches: 5. From germline, CDR1 is SGHTS and CDR2 YDEGEE. The CDR3 has 16 amino acids. The CDR3 region has the DNA TGTGCCAGCAGCTTGAACCCGGGACAGTCCTACAATGAGCAGTTCTTC. Protein sequence: CASSLNPGQSYNEQFF. Combining the CDR3 with reference TRBV5-8 and TRBJ2-1 gives the whole variable domain EAGVTQSPTHLIKTRGQQATLRCSPISGHTSVYWYQQALGLGLQFLLWYDEGEERNRGNFPPRFSGRQFPNYSSELNVNALELEDSALYLCASSLNPGQSYNEQFFGPGTRLTVL.

The chain joins TRBV5-1 to TRBJ2-5; TRBD2 might be the D (7 bases). The CDR3 consists of 18 residues. Germline lookup yields CDR1 SGHRS and CDR2 YFSETQ. V was clipped by 5 bases and J by 2 bases, with 25 bases between them. The CDR3 DNA is TGCGCCAGCAGTCCTGGAGGACGGGGGGCCTCCTTTCAAGAGACCCAGTACTTC. It yields the protein CASSPGGRGASFQETQYF.

In this sample, this clone turned up once. Within the sample, other DNA sequences also encode this same CDR3. The chain recombines TRBV6-1 with TRBJ1-2; tentatively, D is TRBD1 (5 bases). Trimming removed 10 bases at V and 12 bases at J, with 18 bases between. The CDR3 consists of 11 residues. Germline assignment: CDR1 MNHNS and CDR2 SASEGT. CDR3 DNA: TGTGCCATCTACGACAGACAATCCGACACCTTC. Translation: CAIYDRQSDTF.

The genes are TRBV11-2 and TRBJ2-7, with D possibly TRBD2 on 5 matching bases. Germline V lookup: CDR1 SGHAT, CDR2 FQNNGV. Trimming took off 10 bases at V and 0 bases at J, with 10 bases between the two ends. CDR3 length: 12 amino acids. The CDR3 sequence is CATSGNSYEQYF. CDR3 in DNA: TGTGCCACCTCGGGAAACTCCTACGAGCAGTACTTC.

This chain links TRBV7-9 with TRBJ2-3; 7 bases are shared with TRBD1. Germline values: CDR1 SEHNR, CDR2 FQNEAQ (reference sequence). Trimming cost V 6 bases and J 2 bases; bases outside gene matches: 5. The CDR3 sequence is 14 residues long. CDR3 region: CASSYRGDTDTQYF. CDR3 DNA: TGTGCCAGCAGTTACAGGGGAGACACAGATACGCAGTATTTT.

The chain is built from TRBV25-1 and TRBJ2-5, with D perhaps matching TRBD2 (6 bases). The J call may not be correct, given that the DNA end is closer to TRBJ2-7. The CDR3 covers 16 residues. Per the germline V gene, CDR1 is MGHDK and CDR2 is SYGVNS. CDR3 residues: CASSEYSAGSSYEQYF. For the CDR3, the DNA is TGTGCCAGCAGTGAATATTCGGCGGGGAGCTCCTACGAGCAGTACTTC.

This chain connects TRBV11-2 to TRBJ2-7, with D possibly TRBD1 on 6 matching bases. From germline, CDR1 is SGHAT and CDR2 FQNNGV. The CDR3 totals 14 residues. V shed 6 bases and J shed 2 bases, with 14 bases lying between them. The CDR3 DNA reads as TGTGCCAGCAGGATACCGGGACAAGCCTACGAGCAGTACTTC. This translates into CASRIPGQAYEQYF.

The chain employs TRBV5-1 and TRBJ2-5; tentatively, D is TRBD1 (6 bases). Trimming took off 1 base at V and 0 bases at J, with 13 bases between the two ends. Germline CDR1 is SGHRS and CDR2 is YFSETQ. This CDR3 region has 16 residues. CDR3 sequence reads: CASSLSPGEHQETQYF. In nucleotides, the CDR3 is TGCGCCAGCAGCTTGTCGCCAGGGGAGCACCAAGAGACCCAGTACTTC. The entire variable domain, with the rest obtained from reference TRBV5-1 and TRBJ2-5, is as follows: KAGVTQTPRYLIKTRGQQVTLSCSPISGHRSVSWYQQTPGQGLQFLFEYFSETQRNKGNFPGRFSGRQFSNSRSEMNVSTLELGDSALYLCASSLSPGEHQETQYFGPGTRLLVL.

The chain uses TRBV6-5 and TRBJ1-5; 7 bases match TRBD1. J lost 7 bases, V lost 2 bases, and 8 bases had no gene match. CDR3 length: 15 residues. Germline V gives CDR1 MNHEY, CDR2 SVGAGI. The CDR3 nucleotides are TGTGCCAGCAGTTACGGCCAGGGGGGTGGACAGCCCCAGCATTTT. Translation: CASSYGQGGGQPQHF.

The chain employs TRBV28 and TRBJ1-5, with 7 bases matching TRBD1. There are 13 residues in the CDR3. V was pared by 5 bases and J by 7 bases, with 5 bases of the junction left unmatched. The germline CDR1 and CDR2 sequences are MDHEN and SYDVKM. The CDR3 sequence: CASSPNRGQPQHF. The CDR3 nucleotides read TGTGCCAGCAGTCCTAACAGGGGCCAGCCCCAGCATTTT.

In this sample, this clone turned up a few times. V gene TRBV2 combines with J gene TRBJ2-7; D possibly corresponds to TRBD2 (6 bases). The V and J ends lost 4 bases and 2 bases respectively, with 12 bases between them. CDR3 length: 14 amino acids. Germline-derived CDR1 and CDR2 are SNHLY and FYNNEI. This chain's CDR3 is CASSGVQRAYEQYF. For the CDR3, the DNA is TGTGCCAGCAGTGGAGTACAGCGGGCCTACGAGCAGTACTTC.

This clone was counted between two and nine times. The genes are TRBV6-5 and TRBJ1-4; tentative D call: TRBD1 (6 bases). Per germline, CDR1 MNHEY and CDR2 SVGAGI. The CDR3 runs to 15 residues. Trimming shortened V by 0 bases and J by 5 bases, and 10 bases separated the two germline ends. The CDR3 region has the DNA TGTGCCAGCAGTTACTCAACAGGGATCAATGAAAAACTGTTTTTT. It translates to CASSYSTGINEKLFF.

The gene calls are TRBV10-3 and TRBJ2-3; TRBD2 matches 10 bases. Trimming cost V 2 bases and J 1 base; bases outside gene matches: 3. This CDR3 has 16 residues. From germline, CDR1 is ENHRY and CDR2 SYGVKD. This chain's CDR3 is CAISESGRAGTDTQYF. The CDR3 DNA follows: TGTGCCATCAGTGAGAGCGGGAGGGCCGGCACAGATACGCAGTATTTT.

This clone was seen more than once but under ten times. V gene TRBV14 combines with J gene TRBJ1-3, with 7 bases identical to TRBD1. V lost 4 bases to trimming and J lost 4 bases; unmatched junction nucleotides: 10. Germline V gives CDR1 SGHDN, CDR2 FVKESK. The CDR3 is 16 amino acids. As DNA, the CDR3 is TGTGCCAGCAGCCCCCCTAGGGGGCTGTCCGGAAACACCATATATTTT. Protein: CASSPPRGLSGNTIYF.

J is TRBJ1-2 and V is TRBV6-5; 8 nucleotides match TRBD1. The CDR3 covers 13 residues. With V trimmed by 7 bases and J by 3 bases, 4 bases remained unmatched. Germline CDR1 reads MNHEY; CDR2 reads SVGAGI. CDR3 residues: CASTKDRDYGYTF. CDR3 coding DNA: TGTGCCAGCACCAAGGACAGGGACTATGGCTACACCTTC.

The chain carries TRBV20-1 and TRBJ2-1; D is perhaps TRBD2 (6 bases). Trimming removed 7 bases from V and 8 bases from J, with 12 bases in between. Germline CDR1 is DFQATT and CDR2 is SNEGSKA (reference sequence). This CDR3 has 11 amino acids. CDR3 residues: CSGREWDEQFF. The CDR3 DNA follows: TGCAGTGGACGGGAGTGGGATGAGCAGTTCTTC.

This chain links TRBV2 with TRBJ1-2; maybe TRBD1 (5 bases). Germline CDR1 and CDR2: SNHLY and FYNNEI. This CDR3 has 14 amino acids. The V end was cut by 7 bases, the J end by 6 bases, with 18 bases between. The CDR3 DNA sequence: TGTGCCAGCACGGGAGGTGGGGGATTGGATGGCTACACCTTC. Its translation is CASTGGGGLDGYTF.

The V call is TRBV6-5, the J call TRBJ2-7, with a weak D call TRBD2 (5 bases). Germline V CDR1 and CDR2: MNHEY, SVGAGI. The length of the CDR3 is 16 residues. With 2 bases removed from V and 2 bases from J, the gap between germline ends came to 16 bases. The CDR3 here is CASSYGPGIETYEQYF. The CDR3 DNA is TGTGCCAGCAGTTACGGCCCGGGGATTGAGACCTACGAGCAGTACTTC.

V is TRBV9 and J is TRBJ1-2; 9 bases fit TRBD1. CDR3 size: 14 residues. Trimming removed 3 bases from V and 2 bases from J; junction bases left unmatched: 2. Germline loops: CDR1 SGDLS, CDR2 YYNGEE. As DNA, the CDR3 is TGTGCCAGCAGCGCTGGACAGGGGAACTATGGCTACACCTTC. Its protein product is CASSAGQGNYGYTF.